A selection of T cell receptor beta chains follows, all from one sample in a study of cytomegalovirus exposure and HLA in healthy donors. Profiled with immunoSEQ multiplex PCR; TCRdb holds only in-frame clones, not every one. The repertoire holds fewer than 200,000 clones, 68% seen once, with approximately 2.8% in the top ten. The sequenced material came from PBMCs. Source of these receptors: a woman in her thirties or forties in good health and CMV-seropositive. CDR3s include the opening cysteine and the closing phenylalanine or tryptophan. D genes are given only for firm matches. Some rows have no size entry. The others give once, few or many, or a class for an expanded clone.

D,size,V,J,CDR3,DNA
-,-,TRBV5-6,TRBJ2-3,CASNTADTQYF,TGTGCCAGCAACACCGCAGATACGCAGTATTTT
-,-,TRBV29-1,TRBJ2-1,CSVQQGSYNEQFF,TGCAGCGTACAACAGGGTTCCTACAATGAGCAGTTCTTC
TRBD2,-,TRBV18,TRBJ2-3,CASSPPYELAGARSQYF,TGTGCCAGCTCACCACCGTACGAACTAGCGGGGGCAAGGTCGCAGTATTTT
TRBD1,-,TRBV5-4,TRBJ1-2,CASSLAGGSNYGYTF,TGTGCCAGCAGCTTGGCAGGGGGCTCTAACTATGGCTACACCTTC
-,-,TRBV19,TRBJ2-3,CASSQTGIRTDTQYF,TGTGCCAGTAGTCAAACAGGGATTAGGACAGATACGCAGTATTTT
TRBD1,-,TRBV4-3,TRBJ1-4,CASSQARQGEGEKLFF,TGCGCCAGCAGCCAAGCCCGACAGGGGGAAGGCGAAAAACTGTTTTTT
TRBD2,once,TRBV7-3,TRBJ2-5,CASSQGLVGETQYF,TGTGCCAGCAGCCAGGGACTAGTGGGGGAGACCCAGTACTTC
TRBD1,-,TRBV5-1,TRBJ1-4,CASSLEGTGGLTNEKLFF,TGCGCCAGCAGCTTGGAAGGGACAGGGGGCCTGACTAATGAAAAACTGTTTTTT
TRBD1,-,TRBV28,TRBJ1-2,CASFITGAPHGYTF,TGTGCCAGCTTTATTACAGGGGCCCCGCATGGCTACACCTTC
TRBD2,-,TRBV9,TRBJ2-5,CASSSGGLAGLGETQYF,TGTGCCAGCAGCTCAGGGGGGCTAGCGGGATTGGGAGAGACCCAGTACTTC
-,once,TRBV6-6,TRBJ1-5,CASSSRVVEQPQHF,TGTGCCAGCAGTTCCCGGGTAGTAGAACAGCCCCAGCATTTT
TRBD1,-,TRBV18,TRBJ2-2,CASSPSGTVSTGELFF,TGTGCCAGCTCACCTTCCGGGACAGTGAGCACCGGGGAGCTGTTTTTT
TRBD1,-,TRBV19,TRBJ1-1,CASHQGGTEAFF,TGTGCCAGTCATCAGGGGGGCACTGAAGCTTTCTTT
-,-,TRBV28,TRBJ1-1,CASSLIGGGTEAFF,TGTGCCAGCAGTTTAATCGGGGGGGGCACTGAAGCTTTCTTT
-,-,TRBV7-2,TRBJ1-3,CASSFPTGSGNTIYF,TGTGCCAGCAGCTTTCCCACAGGCTCTGGAAACACCATATATTTT
-,-,TRBV5-1,TRBJ1-1,CASSPPPRLGTEAFF,TGCGCCAGCAGCCCGCCGCCGAGGTTGGGCACTGAAGCTTTCTTT
TRBD1,-,TRBV19,TRBJ1-1,CASTPGQGDTEAFF,TGTGCCAGTACCCCCGGACAGGGGGATACTGAAGCTTTCTTT
TRBD2,-,TRBV6-5,TRBJ2-3,CASSYSTSGETDTQYF,TGTGCCAGCAGTTACTCGACTAGCGGGGAGACAGATACGCAGTATTTT
-,-,TRBV5-6,TRBJ2-7,CASSFDYYEQYF,TGTGCCAGCAGCTTCGACTACTACGAGCAGTACTTC
-,-,TRBV10-2,TRBJ1-4,CASSEAGTPDEKLFF,TGCGCCAGCAGTGAAGCCGGGACACCAGATGAAAAACTGTTTTTT
-,-,TRBV9,TRBJ2-2,CASSVSGGANTGELFF,TGTGCCAGCAGCGTAAGTGGGGGGGCCAACACCGGGGAGCTGTTTTTT
TRBD2,once,TRBV5-1,TRBJ2-7,CASSLEAGEADEQYF,TGCGCCAGCAGCTTGGAAGCGGGAGAGGCGGACGAGCAGTACTTC
-,-,TRBV7-9,TRBJ2-1,CASSFGRGLYEQFF,TGTGCCAGCAGCTTTGGCAGGGGATTATATGAGCAGTTCTTC
TRBD1,-,TRBV7-2,TRBJ1-3,CASSPPGQGNTIYF,TGTGCCAGCAGCCCTCCGGGACAGGGAAACACCATATATTTT
-,-,TRBV4-1,TRBJ1-5,CASSQDLRGIQPQHF,TGCGCCAGCAGCCAAGATCTAAGGGGAATCCAGCCCCAGCATTTT
-,-,TRBV10-3,TRBJ1-5,CAIRDPRGGNQPQHF,TGTGCCATCAGGGACCCCAGGGGTGGCAATCAGCCCCAGCATTTT
TRBD2,-,TRBV4-3,TRBJ2-7,CASSQLSSGIPHEQYF,TGCGCCAGCAGCCAACTATCTAGCGGGATTCCCCACGAGCAGTACTTC
TRBD2,-,TRBV7-7,TRBJ2-5,CASSLRTSGDAGTQYF,TGTGCTAGCAGTCTTCGGACTAGCGGGGACGCCGGGACCCAGTACTTC
-,-,TRBV5-1,TRBJ1-1,CASSLPLNTEAFF,TGCGCCAGCAGCTTGCCTCTGAACACTGAAGCTTTCTTT
TRBD1,-,TRBV6-6,TRBJ1-5,CASSPPDRVKDQPQHF,TGTGCCAGCAGCCCCCCCGACAGGGTGAAAGATCAGCCCCAGCATTTT
TRBD1,-,TRBV7-2,TRBJ2-7,CASSSRQGSREQYF,TGTGCCAGCAGCTCCCGACAGGGGAGTAGAGAGCAGTACTTC
-,-,TRBV28,TRBJ2-5,CASSLRETQYF,TGTGCCAGCAGTTTACGAGAGACCCAGTACTTC
TRBD2,-,TRBV11-2,TRBJ2-3,CASNLLAGGSDTQYF,TGTGCCAGCAACTTACTAGCGGGGGGGTCAGATACGCAGTATTTT
-,-,TRBV10-3,TRBJ1-2,CAISESGPEYGYTF,TGTGCCATCAGTGAATCAGGGCCCGAGTATGGCTACACCTTC
-,-,TRBV5-6,TRBJ2-3,CASSFVGEYGYF,TGTGCCAGCAGCTTCGTCGGAGAGTACGGTTATTTT
TRBD2,-,TRBV10-3,TRBJ2-3,CAISGGLAGGLSTDTQYF,TGTGCCATCAGTGGGGGACTAGCGGGAGGGCTAAGCACAGATACGCAGTATTTT
TRBD1,-,TRBV28,TRBJ1-1,CASSDPRGVMNTEAFF,TGTGCCAGCAGTGACCCCAGGGGGGTTATGAACACTGAAGCTTTCTTT
-,-,TRBV7-9,TRBJ1-3,CASSYSGEGNTIYF,TGTGCCAGCAGCTACTCAGGGGAAGGAAACACCATATATTTT
-,-,TRBV19,TRBJ2-7,CASRGRQGTADEQYF,TGTGCCAGTAGAGGGCGTCAGGGAACGGCGGACGAGCAGTACTTC
-,-,TRBV6-5,TRBJ2-3,CASTPSGGTDTQYF,TGTGCCAGCACCCCTTCGGGGGGCACAGATACGCAGTATTTT
-,few,TRBV9,TRBJ1-4,CASSNPRGAGEKLFF,TGTGCCAGCAGCAACCCCCGCGGGGCCGGCGAAAAACTGTTTTTT
TRBD1,-,TRBV5-1,TRBJ2-7,CASSPRDRGVEQYF,TGCGCCAGCAGCCCCCGGGACAGGGGGGTCGAGCAGTACTTC
-,-,TRBV29-1,TRBJ1-1,CSVIPGGSAFF,TGCAGCGTCATCCCCGGGGGAAGCGCTTTCTTT
TRBD2,-,TRBV9,TRBJ2-5,CASSVGLGLAGEYQETQYF,TGTGCCAGCAGCGTAGGTCTTGGACTAGCGGGAGAGTACCAAGAGACCCAGTACTTC
TRBD2,-,TRBV18,TRBJ2-5,CASSPATSGKGHQETQYF,TGTGCCAGCTCACCGGCCACTAGCGGGAAAGGGCACCAAGAGACCCAGTACTTC
-,-,TRBV28,TRBJ1-1,CASLGTEAFF,TGTGCCAGCCTCGGGACTGAAGCTTTCTTT
TRBD1,-,TRBV28,TRBJ1-4,CASSLSGEGAREKLFF,TGTGCCAGCAGTTTATCGGGTGAGGGGGCGAGAGAAAAACTGTTTTTT
TRBD1,once,TRBV9,TRBJ1-1,CASSPPTGGGTEAFF,TGTGCCAGCAGCCCCCCGACAGGGGGAGGCACTGAAGCTTTCTTT
-,-,TRBV7-2,TRBJ1-6,CASNQQGQNNSPLHF,TGTGCCAGCAATCAGCAGGGACAAAATAATTCACCCCTCCACTTT
-,few,TRBV11-1,TRBJ1-1,CASSLSYGTEAFF,TGTGCCAGCAGCTTGTCATACGGCACTGAAGCTTTCTTT
TRBD2,few,TRBV9,TRBJ2-1,CASSSPAGGQANEQFF,TGTGCCAGCAGCTCCCCGGCGGGGGGGCAAGCCAATGAGCAGTTCTTC
-,-,TRBV6-5,TRBJ1-3,CASTPGDSGNTIYF,TGTGCCAGCACCCCAGGGGACTCTGGAAACACCATATATTTT
-,-,TRBV6-5,TRBJ1-2,CASSARRGYTF,TGTGCCAGCAGTGCGAGGAGGGGCTACACCTTC
TRBD2,-,TRBV28,TRBJ2-5,CASSWRGKETQYF,TGTGCCAGCAGTTGGCGGGGGAAAGAGACCCAGTACTTC
-,-,TRBV5-1,TRBJ1-1,CASSPVEKNTEAFF,TGCGCCAGCAGTCCCGTGGAGAAGAACACTGAAGCTTTCTTT